The entry below describes one TCR beta chain. It was with random hexamers that roughly 0.45 to 1 ug RNA was reverse transcribed. The TCR beta CDR3 was amplified by immunoSEQ multiplex PCR across 54 Vbeta, 13 Jbeta. TCRdb itself ran the immunoSEQ multiplex PCR reads through MiXCR, one entry per CDR3 protein. The sample records some 400,000 distinct CDR3 sequences, roughly 85% being singletons. This entry is derived from a study of CD8 T cells in Susac syndrome. Sequencing of TCR beta covered CD8+ and CD4+ T cells obtained from blood. The patients who served as multiple sclerosis controls were treatment-naive and had stable or active relapsing-remitting disease that fulfilled the revised McDonald criteria. The receptor's source is a human donor with multiple sclerosis. Material: CD8+ T cells from PBMCs.

Written as DNA, the CDR3 is TGTGCCAGCAGTTCCCCGTTTAGCGGGGCCCAAGAGACCCAGTACTTC. Its protein product is CASSSPFSGAQETQYF. The chain is built from TRBV27 and TRBJ2-5; 8 nucleotides match TRBD2. Germline V gives CDR1 MNHEY, CDR2 SMNVEV (reference sequence). The CDR3 has 16 amino acids. V was clipped by 4 bases and J by 1 base; unmatched bases: 8.